This TCR beta chain was documented in a study of blood T cell repertoires in COVID-19. On the study more broadly: Collection of acute and convalescent COVID-19 samples took place in the United States, Italy and Spain. Sample material is recorded as cDNA or gDNA derived from T cells, B-cell-depleted T cells, or PBMCs.

CDR3 size: 14 residues. With V trimmed by 4 bases and J by 6 bases, 4 bases remained unmatched. Germline CDR1 is SNHLY and CDR2 is FYNNEI. The Seattle site enrolled patients during active infection and followed them longitudinally. Under the authors' procedure: From reference gene primer amplification, estimates of nucleated cell counts were derived. Sequencing was performed with immunoSEQ multiplex PCR; in TCRdb, only in-frame clones are kept and a portion is missing. The DNA was the basis for D and trimming; V, J and clone size are from that table. The sample has about 200,000 clones, roughly four fifths seen once.

The receptor's source is a woman in her seventies with COVID-19, enrolled during active disease. The sequencing input was peripheral blood. The chain links TRBV2 to TRBJ2-1; TRBD1 aligns across 9 bases. CDR3 amino acids: CASSGGQGFNEQFF. CDR3 sequence (DNA): TGTGCCAGCAGTGGGGGACAGGGTTTCAATGAGCAGTTCTTC.